This TCR beta chain was recovered during a study of cytomegalovirus exposure and HLA in healthy donors. This clone was observed a few times. Its antigen is still unknown. Study-level findings and limits: Reportedly, cytomegalovirus status was diagnosed with high sensitivity and specificity.

The PCR was carried out with 60 Vbeta primers and 13 Jbeta primers. Only in-frame clones appear in the TCRdb table, and some are missing; sequencing was by immunoSEQ multiplex PCR. Among some 140,000 clones listed, around three quarters were seen once. Source material: PBMCs. The sequence was obtained from a man under 40 in good health.

The CDR3 spells CSLRTSGRRHETQYF. CDR3 sequence (DNA): TGCAGCCTCAGGACTAGCGGGAGGAGGCACGAGACCCAGTACTTC. The chain combines TRBV29-1 with TRBJ2-5; 14 nucleotides align to TRBD2. V trimming: 8 bases; J trimming: 5 bases; junction bases outside the gene matches: 10. CDR3 size: 15 residues. The germline gives CDR1 SQVTM, CDR2 ANQGSEA.